This T cell receptor beta chain derives from a study of T cell responses to AZD1222 COVID-19 vaccine. At the level of the study: Pooled samples include second doses given at about 4 or 12 weeks.

The germline gives CDR1 MNHNS, CDR2 SASEGT. V gave up 3 bases and J gave up 5 bases, with 14 bases separating them. CDR3 size: 15 residues. Turning to this clone: No antigen is known for it.

Study results and caveats: A rise in Spike-specific TCR breadth and depth followed two AZD1222 doses. Most donors were white British and more were female, and clonal diversity was possibly underestimated. Vaccine-associated CD4 TCRs ranged over spike, dominating at 160-218 and 743-854.

TCRdb's copy holds only in-frame clones and misses some; the assay was immunoSEQ multiplex PCR. The sample shows approximately 90,000 clones, roughly nine tenths of them seen only once. Source: peripheral blood, taken on day 0 of AZD1222 vaccination. This chain connects TRBV6-1 to TRBJ1-5; D is perhaps TRBD1 (6 bases). The clonotype comes from an adult in good health. The CDR3 spells CASSEQQGRDQPQHF. In nucleotides, the CDR3 is TGTGCCAGCAGTGAGCAACAGGGAAGGGATCAGCCCCAGCATTTT.